The rows below give T cell receptor beta chains drawn from one sample of a study of CD8 T cells in ankylosing spondylitis. TCRdb passed the 5' RACE reads through MiXCR, listing each CDR3 protein once. The sample yields some 840,000 distinct CDR3 sequences, roughly 10% seen once. Sample: blood, either unsorted or a sorted T cell fraction (not recorded which). These receptors were taken from a male donor with ankylosing spondylitis. Both conserved end residues are trimmed from each CDR3. Each record gives: V gene, J gene, clone size, CDR3 protein. Not all rows give a size; the values are once, few, many and, for expanded clones, a class.

>TRBV28|TRBJ1-2|few
ASSLFTYGYT
>TRBV9|TRBJ2-5|-
ASSTGPQNQETQY
>TRBV3-1|TRBJ2-2|-
ASSQEATGELF
>TRBV15|TRBJ2-1|-
ATSRGPADEQF
>TRBV6-5|TRBJ1-1|few
ASSSTVGSTEAF
>TRBV28|TRBJ1-3|-
ASSGDGGSGNTIY
>TRBV6-6|TRBJ2-7|few
ASSSAFEQY
>TRBV20-1|TRBJ1-1|many
SARDGWNTEAF
>TRBV7-9|TRBJ2-1|-
ASSPSRGDEQF
>TRBV6-1|TRBJ2-3|-
ASRKLGAGTDTQY
>TRBV28|TRBJ2-6|-
ASMTRGLGANVLT
>TRBV10-1|TRBJ2-7|few
ASSEGARTDEQY
>TRBV18|TRBJ1-1|few
ASSPTRDREALNTEAF
>TRBV5-1|TRBJ2-3|-
ASSPGASGGYTDTQY
>TRBV6-2/TRBV6-3|TRBJ2-1|-
ASSREVIEEQF
>TRBV29-1|TRBJ2-5|many
SERDRGLETQY
>TRBV5-1|TRBJ1-5|few
ASSLAGNRNQPQH
>TRBV6-1|TRBJ2-3|few
ASTLKGWSVGNTDTQY
>TRBV5-1|TRBJ2-2|few
ASSSDRANTGELF
>TRBV4-3|TRBJ1-6|few
ASSQKTGTANSPLH
>TRBV7-2|TRBJ2-3|few
ASSSRRGIPDTQY
>TRBV24-1|TRBJ1-5|-
ATSDSSEWRNQPQH
>TRBV28|TRBJ2-3|-
ASREGGDTQY
>TRBV6-1|TRBJ2-4|few
ASRTGRVGIQY